This T cell receptor beta chain was captured by sequencing in a study of blood T cell repertoires in COVID-19. Whole-study context: From T cells, B-cell-depleted T cells, or PBMCs came the material, which was cDNA or gDNA.

Patients at the Seattle site were enrolled during active infection and followed longitudinally. V was trimmed by 10 bases and J by 0 bases, leaving 12 bases between them. Per germline, CDR1 SNHLY and CDR2 FYNNEI. The CDR3 is made up of 13 amino acids. Authors' processing steps: Nucleated cell counts were estimated from reference gene primer amplification. The method was immunoSEQ multiplex PCR; TCRdb's version includes in-frame clones alone and lacks a portion of them. The V and J calls and the clone size are those of that table, but D and trimming were determined from the DNA. The table records 130,000 to 150,000 clones, roughly 80% of them present only once.

Material for sequencing was peripheral blood. This chain joins TRBV2 and TRBJ2-5; the D is unclear. This clonotype originated in a woman aged 70-85 years with COVID-19, enrolled during active disease. Here the CDR3 DNA reads TGTGCCATTCCATTCCCATACCAAGAGACCCAGTACTTC. Translated: CAIPFPYQETQYF. The full variable domain, rest sourced from reference TRBV2 and TRBJ2-5, is EPEVTQTPSHQVTQMGQEVILRCVPISNHLYFYWYRQILGQKVEFLVSFYNNEISEKSEIFDDQFSVERPDGSNFTLKIRSTKLEDSAMYFCAIPFPYQETQYFGPGTRLLVL.